This entry describes one T cell receptor beta chain. Its specificity is unknown. This sample is part of a study of cytomegalovirus exposure and HLA in healthy donors. Study-level results: Later analysis showed most CMV-associated TCR beta chains appearing HLA-restricted.

Primers for the PCR totalled 60 Vbeta and 13 Jbeta. The protocol was immunoSEQ multiplex PCR, while the TCRdb copy is restricted to in-frame clones and leaves out a portion. The data contain around 110,000 clones, approximately 80% of them singletons. The V end was cut by 3 bases, the J end by 6 bases, with 5 bases between. This CDR3 spans 11 amino acids. The germline CDR1 and CDR2 sequences are SNHLY and FYNNEI. V is TRBV2 and J is TRBJ1-1, with unresolved D. The receptor's source is a woman aged 25-40 years in good health and CMV-seronegative. The sample comprised PBMCs. CDR3 residues: CASSDRSEAFF. The CDR3 region has the DNA TGTGCCAGCAGTGATAGATCTGAAGCTTTCTTT.